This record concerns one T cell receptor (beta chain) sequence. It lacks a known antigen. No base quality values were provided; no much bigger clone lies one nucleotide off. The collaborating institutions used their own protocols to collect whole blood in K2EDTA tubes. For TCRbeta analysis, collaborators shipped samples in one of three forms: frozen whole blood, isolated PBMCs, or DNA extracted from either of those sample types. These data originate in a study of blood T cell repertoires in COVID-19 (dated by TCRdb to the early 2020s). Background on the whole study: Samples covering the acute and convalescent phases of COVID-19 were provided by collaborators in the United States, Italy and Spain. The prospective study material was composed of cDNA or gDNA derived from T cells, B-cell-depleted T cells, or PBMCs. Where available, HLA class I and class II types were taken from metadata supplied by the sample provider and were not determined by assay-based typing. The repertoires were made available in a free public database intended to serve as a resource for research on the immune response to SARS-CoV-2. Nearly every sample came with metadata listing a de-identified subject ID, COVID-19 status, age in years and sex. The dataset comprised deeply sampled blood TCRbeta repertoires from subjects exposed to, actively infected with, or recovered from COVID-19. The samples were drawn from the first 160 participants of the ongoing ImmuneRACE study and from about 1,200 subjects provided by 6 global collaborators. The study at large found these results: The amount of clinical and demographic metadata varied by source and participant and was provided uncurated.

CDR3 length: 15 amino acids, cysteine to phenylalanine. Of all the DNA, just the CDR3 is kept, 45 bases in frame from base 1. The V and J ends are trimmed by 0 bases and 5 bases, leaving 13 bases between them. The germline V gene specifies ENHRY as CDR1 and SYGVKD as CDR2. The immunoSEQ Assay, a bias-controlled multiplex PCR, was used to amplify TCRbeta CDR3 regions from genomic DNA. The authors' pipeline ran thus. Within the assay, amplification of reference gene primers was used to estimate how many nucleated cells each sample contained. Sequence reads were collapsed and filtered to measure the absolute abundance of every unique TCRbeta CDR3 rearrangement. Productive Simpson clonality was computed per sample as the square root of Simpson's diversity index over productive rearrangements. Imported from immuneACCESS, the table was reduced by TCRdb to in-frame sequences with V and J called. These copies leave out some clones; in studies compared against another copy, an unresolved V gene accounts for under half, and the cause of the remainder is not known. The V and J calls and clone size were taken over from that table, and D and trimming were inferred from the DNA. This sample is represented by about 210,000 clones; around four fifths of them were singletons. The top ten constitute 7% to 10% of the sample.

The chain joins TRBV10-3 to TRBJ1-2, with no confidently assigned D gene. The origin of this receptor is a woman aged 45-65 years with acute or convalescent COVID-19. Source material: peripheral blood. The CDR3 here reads CAISESGVVGYGYTF. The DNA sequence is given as TGTGCCATCAGTGAGTCCGGGGTAGTAGGGTATGGCTACACCTTC.